This is a list of T cell receptor beta chains from one sample in a study of Ad26.COV2.S vaccination and SARS-CoV-2 variants. This table comes from immunoSEQ multiplex PCR, and its TCRdb copy is limited to in-frame clones, with some not included. The top ten hold 2.9% of the sample, which has some 270,000 clones, around nine tenths seen once. Source: peripheral blood, taken in a trial of Ad26.COV2.S vaccine versus placebo. These receptors were collected from a person aged 18-60 years who received the Ad26.COV2.S COVID-19 vaccine or a placebo. Both conserved end residues are part of each CDR3. Each record gives: V gene, clone size, J gene, D gene, CDR3 protein, CDR3 DNA. A D gene is named only where the DNA matches it firmly. Clone sizes are given selectively: once, few, many, or a class where the clone is expanded.

>TRBV5-4|-|TRBJ1-1|-
CASSWDLQNTEAFF
TGTGCCAGCAGCTGGGATCTGCAGAACACTGAAGCTTTCTTT
>TRBV19|-|TRBJ2-1|TRBD2
CASSIGMGTSRRWAYNEQFF
TGTGCCAGTAGTATTGGTATGGGGACTAGCAGAAGGTGGGCCTACAATGAGCAGTTCTTC
>TRBV7-2|-|TRBJ1-4|-
CASSLNVAGTNEKLFF
TGTGCCAGCAGCCTGAATGTGGCAGGGACTAATGAAAAACTGTTTTTT
>TRBV6-2/TRBV6-3|-|TRBJ1-1|-
CASSLAVSMNTEAFF
TGTGCCAGCAGTTTGGCGGTCTCAATGAACACTGAAGCTTTCTTT
>TRBV18|-|TRBJ2-2|-
CASSPLSTGELFF
TGTGCCAGCTCACCGTTGTCCACCGGGGAGCTGTTTTTT
>TRBV4-3|-|TRBJ1-1|-
CASSQEQGDTAFF
TGCGCCAGCAGCCAAGAGCAGGGAGATACAGCTTTCTTT
>TRBV18|-|TRBJ2-3|TRBD1
CASSPIQGAGDTQYF
TGTGCCAGCTCACCCATACAGGGGGCAGGAGATACGCAGTATTTT
>TRBV10-3|once|TRBJ2-1|TRBD1
CAIRMDRGRDLYSYNEQFF
TGTGCCATCAGGATGGACAGGGGGCGAGACCTCTACTCCTACAATGAGCAGTTCTTC
>TRBV3-1/TRBV3-2|-|TRBJ1-1|TRBD1
CASSQPTGGWTEAFF
TGTGCCAGCAGCCAACCGACAGGGGGCTGGACTGAAGCTTTCTTT
>TRBV28|few|TRBJ2-7|TRBD1
CASSGSTGGRNEQYF
TGTGCCAGCTCAGGTAGTACAGGGGGGAGAAACGAGCAGTACTTC
>TRBV24-1|once|TRBJ1-6|-
CATSDPLQQEINSPLHF
TGTGCCACCAGTGATCCGTTGCAACAGGAGATTAATTCACCCCTCCACTTT
>TRBV29-1|-|TRBJ2-2|-
CSVEARTNTGELFF
TGCAGCGTTGAGGCCAGAACTAACACCGGGGAGCTGTTTTTT
>TRBV4-1|-|TRBJ2-3|-
CASSQADRGTDTQYF
TGCGCCAGCAGCCAAGCGGACAGAGGCACAGATACGCAGTATTTT
>TRBV13|once|TRBJ2-2|-
CASSPRPGELFF
TGTGCCAGCAGCCCCCGACCCGGGGAGCTGTTTTTT
>TRBV7-8|-|TRBJ1-2|-
CASSLGGLYGYTF
TGTGCCAGCAGCTTAGGTGGCCTTTATGGCTACACCTTC
>TRBV24-1|-|TRBJ2-5|-
CATSDQGKETQYF
TGTGCCACCAGTGACCAGGGGAAGGAGACCCAGTACTTC
>TRBV30|-|TRBJ2-1|TRBD1
CAWRTGTGGDEQFF
TGTGCCTGGAGGACAGGGACAGGGGGCGATGAGCAGTTCTTC
>TRBV6-5|-|TRBJ1-4|-
CASSYREGTNEKLFF
TGTGCCAGCAGTTACAGGGAGGGGACTAATGAAAAACTGTTTTTT
>TRBV7-9|-|TRBJ2-1|-
CASSFSDNFNEQFF
TGTGCCAGCAGCTTTTCCGATAATTTCAATGAGCAGTTCTTC
>TRBV15|-|TRBJ1-5|-
CATRRDFGGNQPQHF
TGTGCCACCAGGAGGGACTTTGGGGGCAATCAGCCCCAGCATTTT
>TRBV7-2|-|TRBJ2-4|-
CASSLASIYWAKNIQYF
TGTGCCAGCAGCTTAGCCTCTATTTACTGGGCCAAAAACATTCAGTACTTC
>TRBV18|-|TRBJ2-3|-
CASSLTDTQYF
TGTGCCAGCTCCCTCACAGATACGCAGTATTTT
>TRBV24-1|-|TRBJ2-3|TRBD2
CATSDRTSGDTQYF
TGTGCCACCAGTGACCGGACTAGCGGAGATACGCAGTATTTT
>TRBV7-2|-|TRBJ2-7|-
CASSPPPGPYEQYF
TGTGCCAGCAGCCCACCCCCGGGACCCTACGAGCAGTACTTC
>TRBV6-5|-|TRBJ1-2|TRBD1
CASTKTGGYGYTF
TGTGCCAGCACCAAGACAGGGGGATATGGCTACACCTTC
>TRBV10-3|once|TRBJ2-1|-
CAISGVLPNNEQFF
TGTGCCATCAGTGGAGTACTCCCTAACAATGAGCAGTTCTTC
>TRBV7-3|-|TRBJ2-2|-
CASSLNGGMNTGELFF
TGTGCCAGCAGCTTAAACGGGGGAATGAACACCGGGGAGCTGTTTTTT
>TRBV30|-|TRBJ1-3|-
CALFARDRRRNTIYF
TGTGCCCTATTTGCCCGGGACCGCCGAAGAAACACCATATATTTT